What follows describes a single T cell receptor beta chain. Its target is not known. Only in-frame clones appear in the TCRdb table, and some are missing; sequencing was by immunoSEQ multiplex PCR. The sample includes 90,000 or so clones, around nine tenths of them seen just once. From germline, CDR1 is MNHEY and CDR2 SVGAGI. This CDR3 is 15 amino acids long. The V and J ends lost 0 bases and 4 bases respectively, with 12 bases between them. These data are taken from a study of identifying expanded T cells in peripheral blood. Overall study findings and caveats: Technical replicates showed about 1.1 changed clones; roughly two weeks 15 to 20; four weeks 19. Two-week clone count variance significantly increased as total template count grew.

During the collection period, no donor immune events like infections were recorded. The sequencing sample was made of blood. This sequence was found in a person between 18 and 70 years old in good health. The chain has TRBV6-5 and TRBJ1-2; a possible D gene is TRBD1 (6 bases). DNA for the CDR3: TGTGCCAGCAGTTACTCGATTTGGACAGCCTATGGCTACACCTTC. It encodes CASSYSIWTAYGYTF.